This T cell receptor (beta chain) came from a study of blood T cell repertoires in COVID-19. The protocol was immunoSEQ multiplex PCR, while the TCRdb copy is restricted to in-frame clones and leaves out a portion. The sample carries some 87,000 clones, roughly 80% recorded once. The CDR3 loop spans 13 amino acids. Per the germline V gene, CDR1 is SGHRS and CDR2 is YFSETQ. V was pared by 5 bases and J by 2 bases, with 1 base of the junction left unmatched. The clonotype originates from an elderly man with active or convalescent COVID-19. The chain is built from TRBV5-1 and TRBJ2-1; 7 bases are a match to TRBD1. The sequencing sample was made of peripheral blood. The CDR3 protein is CASSTGAYNEQFF. DNA of the CDR3: TGCGCCAGCAGTACAGGGGCCTACAATGAGCAGTTCTTC.